The entry below describes one T cell receptor beta chain. What it binds is unknown. This sample was taken from a study of T cells in localized non-small cell lung cancer. General study results and limits: Adjacent uninvolved lung had the highest clonality, suggesting focused antigen responses. Only one tumor region was sequenced, so heterogeneity remains possible.

Profiling relied on immunoSEQ multiplex PCR, and the TCRdb table lists in-frame clones only, not all of them. The sample consists of 45,000 to 60,000 clones, 86% of them appearing once. This TCR was recovered from a woman aged 40 to 75 with stage I lung adenocarcinoma. The input for sequencing was peripheral blood, taken before any cancer treatment.

Written as DNA, the CDR3 is TGTGCCAGCAGGGCCGTGAGGGTTCCCCTTTACAATGAGCAGTTCTTC. Its protein is CASRAVRVPLYNEQFF. This chain connects TRBV2 to TRBJ2-1, with D perhaps matching TRBD2 (5 bases). The germline gives CDR1 SNHLY, CDR2 FYNNEI. The V end was cut by 6 bases, the J end by 4 bases, with 19 bases between. CDR3 length: 16 residues.